Presented here are 28 T cell receptor beta chains from one specimen sequenced in a study of T-cell memory formation after mild COVID-19. Each CDR3 protein gets one entry after TCRdb re-called the 5' RACE reads with MiXCR. The profile shows fewer than 450,000 distinct CDR3 sequences, 24% of them singletons. What was sequenced was PBMCs or a T cell subset sorted from them (not recorded which). The source of these receptors is an adult woman who had mild COVID-19 (a few samples of this study predate the infection). Cell type and time point are not known.

The chain combines TRBV5-1 with TRBJ2-7; D ambiguous. This CDR3 comprises 15 residues. Germline lookup yields CDR1 SGHRS and CDR2 YFSETQ. Between the trimmed V and J ends, which lost 0 bases and 0 bases, there was a span of 10 bases. The DNA of the CDR3 is TGCGCCAGCAGCTTGGTTAGCCGCAACTCCTACGAGCAGTACTTC. Its translation: CASSLVSRNSYEQYF.

V gene TRBV5-1 combines with J gene TRBJ2-7, with 7 bases that match TRBD1. V trimming: 0 bases; J trimming: 3 bases; junction bases outside the gene matches: 3. The CDR3 is 14 residues long. Germline V gene sequence: CDR1 SGHRS, CDR2 YFSETQ. The CDR3 spells CASSLGRQGYEQYF. CDR3 sequence (DNA): TGCGCCAGCAGCTTGGGGAGACAGGGCTACGAGCAGTACTTC.

The chain links TRBV7-4 to TRBJ2-1, with D unclear. Trimming left V 10 bases short and J 10 bases short, with 8 bases between. Germline V CDR1 and CDR2: SGHVT, SQSDAQ. This CDR3 has 9 amino acids. The chain's CDR3 is CANGEEQFF. The CDR3 nucleotides read TGTGCCAACGGCGAAGAGCAGTTCTTC.

The chain combines TRBV19 with TRBJ1-2; 7 bases are shared with TRBD1. V lost 0 bases and J lost 1; bases outside the gene matches: 5. This CDR3 comprises 16 residues. Germline V gene lookup returns CDR1 LNHDA and CDR2 SQIVND (reference sequence). The CDR3 DNA follows: TGTGCCAGTAGTATAGACGGGACAGTCAATAACTATGGCTACACCTTC. Translated, it gives CASSIDGTVNNYGYTF.

V usage is TRBV7-2 and J usage is TRBJ2-1; D might be TRBD2 (5 bases). The CDR3 loop spans 13 amino acids. Per the germline V gene, CDR1 is SGHTA and CDR2 is FQGNSA. The germline V and J ends were trimmed by 3 bases and 10 bases, with 13 bases remaining between them. The CDR3 sequence: CASSFAGGAEQFF. CDR3 nucleotide sequence: TGTGCCAGCAGCTTCGCGGGTGGCGCCGAGCAGTTCTTC. Together with reference TRBV7-2 and TRBJ2-1, the CDR3 gives the full variable domain: GAGVSQSPSNKVTEKGKDVELRCDPISGHTALYWYRQSLGQGLEFLIYFQGNSAPDKSGLPSDRFSAERTGGSVSTLTIQRTQQEDSAVYLCASSFAGGAEQFFGPGTRLTVL.

This chain uses TRBV7-2 with TRBJ2-2; D not certain. Trimming cost V 0 bases and J 5 bases, with 4 bases left between them. The length of the CDR3 is 13 residues. Per germline, CDR1 SGHTA and CDR2 FQGNSA. The CDR3 coding sequence is TGTGCCAGCAGCTTAGCCTCTACCGGGGAGCTGTTTTTT. Its translation: CASSLASTGELFF.

This chain links TRBV7-9 with TRBJ2-7; D may correspond to TRBD1 or TRBD2 (5 bases each). This CDR3 contains 14 residues. Germline loops: CDR1 SEHNR, CDR2 FQNEAQ (reference sequence). Trimming shortened V by 5 bases and J by 3 bases, and 14 bases separated the two germline ends. CDR3 sequence: CASSPDGTVYEQYF. CDR3 bases: TGTGCCAGCAGCCCAGATGGGACGGTCTACGAGCAGTACTTC.

This sequence joins TRBV11-3 and TRBJ2-1; D is possibly TRBD2 (6 bases). V was pared by 5 bases and J by 6 bases, with 17 bases between. The CDR3 runs 15 residues. Germline CDR1 SGHNT, CDR2 YENEEA. The CDR3 protein is CASSDWSGELNEQFF. The CDR3 DNA reads as TGTGCCAGCAGCGATTGGTCGGGAGAGCTCAATGAGCAGTTCTTC.

This clonotype was picked up a small number of times. V usage is TRBV3-1 and J usage is TRBJ2-1, with D perhaps matching TRBD2 (6 bases). Germline CDR1 and CDR2: LGHDT and YNNKEL (reference sequence). With 6 bases removed from V and 7 bases from J, the gap between germline ends came to 13 bases. The CDR3 totals 13 residues. For the CDR3, the DNA is TGTGCCAGCAGGCCTAGCGTCCTTAATGAGCAGTTCTTC. This sequence encodes CASRPSVLNEQFF.

The table lists this clonotype with a few counts. The chain couples TRBV7-9 to TRBJ2-3, with 11 nucleotides matching TRBD1. The ends lost 5 bases at V and 4 bases at J; junction bases unmatched: 8. The V gene's germline CDR1 is SEHNR and CDR2 FQNEAQ (reference sequence). The CDR3 runs to 16 residues. CDR3 sequence: CASSPGTGGMADTQYF. CDR3 bases: TGTGCCAGCAGCCCTGGGACAGGGGGTATGGCAGATACGCAGTATTTT.

The rearrangement links TRBV7-6 to TRBJ2-5; D ambiguous. The V and J ends lost 5 bases and 2 bases respectively, with 15 bases between them. CDR1 and CDR2 from the germline V gene are SGHVS and FNYEAQ. The CDR3 covers 15 residues. DNA of the CDR3: TGTGCCAGCAGCACTGGGTTCAGCACTCAAGAGACCCAGTACTTC. Translation: CASSTGFSTQETQYF.

The V gene is TRBV7-9, the J gene TRBJ2-1; D might be TRBD1 (5 bases). The CDR3 extends over 15 amino acids. The germline V and J ends were trimmed by 5 bases and 6 bases, with 17 bases remaining between them. Germline CDR1 SEHNR, CDR2 FQNEAQ (reference sequence). Here the CDR3 reads CASSLQGVESNEQFF. The CDR3 region has the DNA TGTGCCAGCAGCCTGCAGGGTGTTGAGAGCAATGAGCAGTTCTTC.

The gene calls are TRBV5-6 and TRBJ2-5, with a possible D match to TRBD1 (6 bases). Deletions cut 0 bases from V and 5 bases from J, with 8 bases between. The CDR3 sequence is 13 residues long. CDR1 is SGHDT and CDR2 is YYEEEE in the germline V gene. CDR3 sequence (DNA): TGTGCCAGCAGCTTGGAGCAGGGGGAGACCCAGTACTTC. As protein: CASSLEQGETQYF.

This chain links TRBV25-1 with TRBJ1-6; no definite D call. Germline V gene sequence: CDR1 MGHDK, CDR2 SYGVNS. The CDR3 loop spans 12 amino acids. V dropped 5 bases and J dropped 9 bases, with 8 bases sitting between them. For the CDR3, the DNA is TGTGCCAGCAGTACCGCCCGTTCACCCCTCCACTTT. Residues: CASSTARSPLHF.

The J gene is TRBJ2-5, the V gene TRBV29-1, with TRBD1 identical over 7 bases. With V trimmed by 4 bases and J by 4 bases, 0 bases remained unmatched. The length of the CDR3 is 11 residues. Germline V gene data show CDR1 as SQVTM and CDR2 as ANQGSEA. CDR3 sequence (DNA): TGCAGCGTTGGACAGGGAGAGACCCAGTACTTC. Protein product: CSVGQGETQYF.

The rearrangement joins TRBV24-1 to TRBJ2-7; 10 bases map to TRBD1. The germline CDR1 and CDR2 sequences are KGHDR and SFDVKD. V lost 0 bases and J lost 5; bases outside the gene matches: 0. The CDR3 totals 14 residues. The CDR3 DNA reads TGTGCCACCAGTGATTTGGGGACAGGGGACGAGCAGTACTTC. Translated, it gives CATSDLGTGDEQYF.

The rearrangement joins TRBV7-3 to TRBJ2-1; 8 bases align to TRBD2. This CDR3 has 15 amino acids. V shed 1 base, J shed 1 base, and the junction held 0 bases outside the gene matches. Germline loops: CDR1 SGHTA, CDR2 FQGTGA. The CDR3 DNA reads as TGTGCCAGCAGCTTAATAGCGGGGTCCTACAATGAGCAGTTCTTC. Amino acids: CASSLIAGSYNEQFF.

The rearrangement uses TRBV7-2 and TRBJ2-1; D unclear. Germline CDR1 SGHTA, CDR2 FQGNSA. CDR3 length: 12 residues. Trimming took 0 bases from V and 9 from J, leaving 6 bases between them. The CDR3 reads CASSLAGLEQFF. The CDR3 nucleotides are TGTGCCAGCAGCTTAGCAGGGCTTGAGCAGTTCTTC. The whole variable domain, remainder taken from reference TRBV7-2 and TRBJ2-1, is GAGVSQSPSNKVTEKGKDVELRCDPISGHTALYWYRQSLGQGLEFLIYFQGNSAPDKSGLPSDRFSAERTGGSVSTLTIQRTQQEDSAVYLCASSLAGLEQFFGPGTRLTVL.

V and J are TRBV29-1 and TRBJ2-1, with 7 positions matching TRBD2. CDR1 is SQVTM and CDR2 is ANQGSEA in the germline V gene. V gave up 2 bases and J gave up 2 bases; unmatched junction bases: 6. The CDR3 loop spans 15 amino acids. CDR3 region: CSVESGGGTYNEQFF. As DNA, the CDR3 is TGCAGCGTTGAATCGGGCGGGGGTACCTACAATGAGCAGTTCTTC.

The chain recombines TRBV6-1 with TRBJ2-7, with no clear D. V dropped 6 bases and J dropped 4 bases, with 19 bases sitting between them. The germline V gene has CDR1 MNHNS and CDR2 SASEGT. The CDR3 extends over 15 amino acids. CDR3 sequence reads: CASRSFFQTAYEQYF. CDR3 DNA sequence: TGTGCCAGCAGAAGTTTTTTCCAGACCGCGTACGAGCAGTACTTC.

The chain employs TRBV20-1 and TRBJ1-1, with no clear D. This CDR3 comprises 15 residues. Between the trimmed V and J ends, which lost 0 bases and 1 base, there was a span of 12 bases. The germline CDR1 and CDR2 sequences are DFQATT and SNEGSKA (reference sequence). This CDR3 reads CSARDYLRANTEAFF. In DNA form, the CDR3 reads TGCAGTGCTAGAGATTACCTCCGGGCGAACACTGAAGCTTTCTTT.

This clonotype was seen repeatedly, ten times or more. The V and J genes are TRBV11-2 and TRBJ2-5; maybe TRBD2 (5 bases). With 3 bases removed from V and 4 bases from J, the gap between germline ends came to 12 bases. In germline, CDR1 is SGHAT, CDR2 FQNNGV. CDR3 length: 14 amino acids. The CDR3 spells CASSFFTGSETQYF. Written as DNA, the CDR3 is TGTGCCAGCAGCTTTTTCACGGGGTCAGAGACCCAGTACTTC.

This clonotype came up many times. The chain recombines TRBV5-5 with TRBJ1-6; TRBD1 aligns across 7 bases. Per the germline V gene, CDR1 is SGHKS and CDR2 is YYEKEE (reference sequence). The CDR3 covers 15 residues. The ends lost 7 bases at V and 7 bases at J; junction bases unmatched: 11. The DNA of the CDR3 is TGTGCCAGCGGAAAATGGGCAGGGGGGAATTCACCCCTCCACTTT. Residues: CASGKWAGGNSPLHF.

This clonotype was counted between two and nine times. The J gene is TRBJ2-3, the V gene TRBV9; D may correspond to TRBD1 or TRBD2 (5 bases each). Trimming left V 3 bases short and J 1 base short, with 12 bases between. From germline, CDR1 is SGDLS and CDR2 YYNGEE. The CDR3 totals 15 residues. CDR3 in DNA: TGTGCCAGCAGCGGGCCCCTGGGACGCACAGATACGCAGTATTTT. It specifies CASSGPLGRTDTQYF.

This clonotype was detected a few times. The chain recombines TRBV12-3 or TRBV12-4 with TRBJ2-2; 10 nucleotides align to TRBD2. The CDR3 consists of 14 residues. CDR3 DNA: TGTGCGACCAGCGGGAGGGCCCGGACCGGGGAGCTGTTTTTT. This encodes CATSGRARTGELFF.

The sample holds a few counts of this clonotype. The rearrangement joins TRBV2 to TRBJ2-3; D is ambiguous. Looked up from germline, CDR1 is SNHLY and CDR2 is FYNNEI. Trimming removed 1 base at V and 0 bases at J, with 14 bases between. The CDR3 has 17 amino acids. The chain's CDR3 is CASSEGLGRPSTDTQYF. CDR3 in DNA: TGTGCCAGCAGTGAAGGATTAGGGCGACCTAGCACAGATACGCAGTATTTT. The variable domain in full, completed from reference TRBV2 and TRBJ2-3, reads EPEVTQTPSHQVTQMGQEVILRCVPISNHLYFYWYRQILGQKVEFLVSFYNNEISEKSEIFDDQFSVERPDGSNFTLKIRSTKLEDSAMYFCASSEGLGRPSTDTQYFGPGTRLTVL.

A few counts support this clonotype. V gene TRBV9 combines with J gene TRBJ1-2, with D unresolved. V was cut by 2 bases and J by 3 bases, with 14 bases left in between. Germline-derived CDR1 and CDR2 are SGDLS and YYNGEE. The CDR3 contains 15 residues. CDR3: CASSVEVNLHYGYTF. DNA for the CDR3: TGTGCCAGCAGCGTCGAGGTTAACCTACACTATGGCTACACCTTC.

The chain links TRBV6-6 to TRBJ2-1, with D possibly called TRBD1 or TRBD2 (6 bases each). The CDR3 loop spans 16 amino acids. V gave up 7 bases and J gave up 10 bases, with 26 bases separating them. Germline V gene data show CDR1 as MNHNY and CDR2 as SVGAGI (reference sequence). The CDR3 spells CASTAGGGSMTGEQFF. CDR3 nucleotide sequence: TGTGCCAGCACCGCCGGGGGCGGATCAATGACCGGAGAGCAGTTCTTC.